This is a list of T cell receptor beta chains from one sample in a study of vaccination and CD4 T cells after COVID-19. TCRdb reanalysed the PCR reads using MiXCR and keeps one entry per CDR3 protein. The data hold 7,000 to 10,000 distinct CDR3 sequences, with less than 70% observed a single time. Antigens for these TCRs are unknown. The source material was CD4+ T cells from blood, cultured in vitro. The receptors stem from a human donor who had recovered from COVID-19. Both conserved end residues are trimmed from each CDR3.

v_gene	j_gene	len	CDR3aa
TRBV20-1	TRBJ1-2	12	SARDRRDLYGYT
TRBV7-9	TRBJ2-7	13	ASSLVLAGYYEQY
TRBV2	TRBJ1-1	12	ASVWDSKNTEAF
TRBV12-3/TRBV12-4	TRBJ1-5	14	ASSLGGWAGNQPQH
TRBV5-1	TRBJ2-7	14	ASSLGVLPGSYEQY
TRBV6-4	TRBJ1-2	13	ASSEEWTGGYGYT
TRBV6-7	TRBJ2-7	14	ASSYSTSPGRYEQY
TRBV25-1	TRBJ1-1	12	ASMGPGRGTEAF
TRBV2	TRBJ1-3	12	ASSSDRFGNTIY
TRBV30	TRBJ2-3	13	AWSRTGWSTDTQY